This T cell receptor (beta chain) emerged from a study of T-cell reconstitution after alpha-beta-depleted transplantation in children. Molecular barcoding with unique molecular identifiers was used for the TCRbeta library. TCRdb reprocessed the PCR reads via MiXCR and lists one record per CDR3 protein. The profile covers around 450,000 distinct CDR3 sequences, with 15% to 20% appearing a single time and approximately 29% taken by the ten largest. Overall study results and limits: Surviving recipient T cells and thymic progenitors accounted for the high day-60 TCRbeta diversity observed in some patients. Expanded clones from the graft, numbering several hundred, reportedly supplied alpha-beta T cells about two months after transplant.

This clonotype was seen a few times. Its matching antigen is unknown. This CDR3 has 15 residues. Deletions cut 9 bases from V and 0 bases from J, with 11 bases between. Germline V gene data show CDR1 as KGHDR and CDR2 as SFDVKD. The TCR was taken from a boy under two years old who had a stem cell transplant for Wiskott-Aldrich syndrome, so the T cells may come from the graft donor. This chain joins TRBV24-1 and TRBJ2-6, with D possibly matching TRBD1 (5 bases). The sequencing here drew on PBMCs, mostly from graft donor cells, taken 360 days after TCRalphabeta/CD19-depleted stem cell transplant. CDR3 protein: CATGALSSGANVLTF. The CDR3, as DNA: TGTGCCACCGGGGCGCTAAGCTCTGGGGCCAACGTCCTGACTTTC.